The 20 T cell receptor beta chains listed next were all sequenced from one sample in a study of T cell changes during pregnancy in multiple sclerosis (dated by TCRdb to between 2019 and 2020). The library relied on the immunoSEQ multiplex PCR assay. What TCRdb holds here is the immuneACCESS table cut down to in-frame rearrangements. Part of the clones is not present; checked against another copy, under half of the missing clones reflect an unresolved V gene, and the others are unexplained. The sample table records roughly 75,000 clones; 75% to 90% of these occur just once. The ten largest clonotypes hold approximately 1.9% of the sample. Sample: peripheral blood, taken before pregnancy. The receptors stem from a female donor with multiple sclerosis, enrolled in a pregnancy study.

The J gene is TRBJ2-2, the V gene TRBV7-3; tentative D call: TRBD2 (6 bases). The CDR3 sequence is 11 residues long. The V gene's germline CDR1 is SGHTA and CDR2 FQGTGA. With 5 bases removed from V and 8 bases from J, the gap between germline ends came to 6 bases. The CDR3 nucleotides are TGTGCCAGCAGCGCGGGGGGGGAGCTGTTTTTT. It yields the protein CASSAGGELFF.

This sequence joins TRBV18 and TRBJ2-5; D possibly corresponds to TRBD2 (6 bases). Germline CDR1 is KGHSH and CDR2 is LQKENI. The V end was cut by 5 bases, the J end by 3 bases, with 16 bases between. The CDR3 totals 15 residues. CDR3 residues: CASSSPGLRKETQYF. CDR3 in DNA: TGTGCCAGCTCATCCCCGGGACTGAGGAAAGAGACCCAGTACTTC.

The V call is TRBV5-1, the J call TRBJ2-1; the match to TRBD1 covers 8 bases. V lost 3 bases, J lost 6 bases, and 8 bases stayed unmatched. Germline CDR1 is SGHRS and CDR2 is YFSETQ. The CDR3 sequence is 15 residues long. The CDR3 sequence: CASSWDRHGSNEQFF. As DNA, the CDR3 is TGCGCCAGCAGCTGGGACAGGCATGGGTCCAATGAGCAGTTCTTC.

The chain uses TRBV5-1 and TRBJ2-7; 8 bases agree with TRBD2. The CDR3 totals 13 residues. V gave up 4 bases and J gave up 3 bases; unmatched junction bases: 3. Germline CDR1 SGHRS, CDR2 YFSETQ. The CDR3 loop reads CASSVGTSYEQYF. The CDR3 coding sequence is TGCGCCAGCAGCGTCGGGACTAGCTACGAGCAGTACTTC.

The chain carries TRBV6-6 and TRBJ1-6, with TRBD1 identical over 10 bases. The V gene's germline CDR1 is MNHNY and CDR2 SVGAGI (reference sequence). The J segment lost 10 bases and the V segment lost 5 bases, leaving 5 bases of the junction unmatched. This CDR3 is built from 14 residues. The CDR3 loop reads CASSLGTGESPLHF. Written as DNA, the CDR3 is TGTGCCAGCAGTCTCGGGACAGGGGAGTCACCCCTCCACTTT.

The chain employs TRBV5-4 and TRBJ1-4; D not certain. Germline lookup yields CDR1 SGHNT and CDR2 YYREEE (reference sequence). This CDR3 has 14 amino acids. The ends were cut back, 1 base at V and 1 base at J, with 5 bases in the middle. The CDR3 sequence is CASSLSGTNEKLFF. Written as DNA, the CDR3 is TGTGCCAGCAGCTTGAGCGGAACTAATGAAAAACTGTTTTTT.

This clone was picked up one time. V and J are TRBV5-6 and TRBJ2-3, with TRBD1 as a possible D gene (6 bases). V was cut by 1 base and J by 8 bases, with 11 bases left in between. This CDR3 is built from 13 residues. Germline V gives CDR1 SGHDT, CDR2 YYEEEE. CDR3 amino acids: CASSLRRGGTQYF. The CDR3, as DNA: TGTGCCAGCAGCTTGCGCAGGGGCGGTACGCAGTATTTT.

This chain uses TRBV18 with TRBJ2-7; 9 bases align to TRBD1. With 6 bases clipped from V and 5 bases from J, the junction kept 14 bases outside the gene matches. Germline CDR1 reads KGHSH; CDR2 reads LQKENI. The CDR3 has 16 amino acids. The CDR3 DNA is TGTGCCAGCTCCCCAACCGGGACAGGGACAGGCAACGAGCAGTACTTC. It specifies CASSPTGTGTGNEQYF.

This chain links TRBV5-6 with TRBJ2-7, with 7 nucleotides matching TRBD1. Germline CDR1 and CDR2: SGHDT and YYEEEE. The CDR3 sequence is 14 residues long. The trim removed 4 bases at V and 2 bases at J, leaving 6 bases unmatched. CDR3 amino acids: CASSARGQPYEQYF. The CDR3 DNA reads as TGTGCCAGCAGCGCCCGGGGACAGCCCTACGAGCAGTACTTC.

This chain joins TRBV28 and TRBJ1-6; 9 bases line up with TRBD1. This CDR3 contains 15 residues. Trimming at V came to 7 bases and at J to 7 bases, leaving 8 bases not matched to a gene. CDR1 MDHEN and CDR2 SYDVKM come from the germline V gene. CDR3 region: CASTLLTGGNSPLHF. The CDR3 region has the DNA TGTGCCAGCACCCTGCTGACAGGGGGGAATTCACCCCTCCACTTT.

V usage is TRBV10-1 and J usage is TRBJ2-7; 9 bases map to TRBD1. CDR1 is WNHNN and CDR2 is SYGVQD in the germline V gene (reference sequence). Germline trimming cut 5 bases from V and 3 bases from J; bases unmatched to any gene: 2. The CDR3 is made up of 13 amino acids. CDR3 in amino acids: CASSQGQGYEQYF. CDR3 bases: TGCGCCAGCAGTCAGGGACAGGGCTACGAGCAGTACTTC.

This chain links TRBV7-9 with TRBJ2-3, with D maybe TRBD2 (5 bases). This CDR3 spans 16 amino acids. Germline CDR1 and CDR2: SEHNR and FQNEAQ (reference sequence). The germline V and J ends were trimmed by 3 bases and 2 bases, with 15 bases remaining between them. The DNA for the CDR3 is TGTGCCAGCAGCTTTCCCACCGGGGATATCACAGATACGCAGTATTTT. It yields the protein CASSFPTGDITDTQYF.

This clone was counted a few times. The rearrangement uses TRBV7-8 and TRBJ1-2; D is unresolved. The V gene lost 0 bases and the J gene lost 3 bases, with 5 bases spanning the gap. This CDR3 is built from 13 residues. The germline gives CDR1 SGHVS, CDR2 FQNEAQ. CDR3 sequence reads: CASSLAPDYGYTF. CDR3 bases: TGTGCCAGCAGCTTAGCTCCCGACTATGGCTACACCTTC.

The chain has TRBV4-1 and TRBJ1-6; perhaps TRBD1 as D (5 bases). V was shortened by 4 bases and J by 8 bases, with 18 bases between the two germline ends. Germline V gene lookup returns CDR1 MGHRA and CDR2 YSYEKL. The CDR3 runs to 16 residues. Here the CDR3 reads CASSLSTVVGDSPLHF. DNA for the CDR3: TGCGCCAGCAGCCTTTCGACAGTCGTAGGAGATTCACCCCTCCACTTT.

The DNA for the CDR3 is TGTGCCAGCAGGGAAGTCAAGACCCGGAGACCCTACGAGCAGTACTTC. It translates to CASREVKTRRPYEQYF. This chain links TRBV6-4 with TRBJ2-7; D is uncertain. V was trimmed by 6 bases and J by 2 bases, leaving 20 bases between them. Germline loops: CDR1 MRHNA, CDR2 SNTAGT. CDR3 size: 16 residues.

The V and J genes are TRBV6-5 and TRBJ2-1; 8 positions match TRBD2. Germline lookup yields CDR1 MNHEY and CDR2 SVGAGI. J gave up 6 bases and V 2 bases, and 3 bases lay outside the gene matches. The CDR3 extends over 14 amino acids. The CDR3 nucleotides read TGTGCCAGCAGTTACGGCGGGGGGATCAATGAGCAGTTCTTC. Translated: CASSYGGGINEQFF.

This chain joins TRBV6-1 and TRBJ1-1, with D possibly matching TRBD1 (6 bases). V dropped 3 bases and J dropped 4 bases, with 15 bases sitting between them. Germline V gives CDR1 MNHNS, CDR2 SASEGT. This CDR3 has 15 residues. CDR3 loop: CASSDVQGWPTEAFF. The CDR3, as DNA: TGTGCCAGCAGTGATGTACAGGGTTGGCCCACTGAAGCTTTCTTT.

Only one count was recorded for this clone. The chain couples TRBV28 to TRBJ1-4; tentative D call: TRBD1 (6 bases). Germline V lookup: CDR1 MDHEN, CDR2 SYDVKM. Trimming stripped 6 bases from V and 7 bases from J, with 12 bases between. The CDR3 totals 13 residues. DNA for the CDR3: TGTGCCAGCAGGCTCACAGGGAGTGAAAAACTGTTTTTT. As protein: CASRLTGSEKLFF. Together with reference TRBV28 and TRBJ1-4, the CDR3 gives the full variable domain: DVKVTQSSRYLVKRTGEKVFLECVQDMDHENMFWYRQDPGLGLRLIYFSYDVKMKEKGDIPEGYSVSREKKERFSLILESASTNQTSMYLCASRLTGSEKLFFGSGTQLSVL.

The V and J genes are TRBV11-2 and TRBJ1-4; D remains ambiguous. The CDR3 length is 13 residues. V was trimmed by 1 base and J by 8 bases, leaving 8 bases between them. Per the germline V gene, CDR1 is SGHAT and CDR2 is FQNNGV. CDR3 nucleotides: TGTGCCAGCAGCTTAGGCCTACGGGAAAAACTGTTTTTT. Its protein is CASSLGLREKLFF.

V usage is TRBV10-3 and J usage is TRBJ2-7; 7 positions match TRBD1. There are 14 residues in the CDR3. The V and J ends lost 6 bases and 0 bases, in that order; junction bases with no gene match: 5. Looked up from germline, CDR1 is ENHRY and CDR2 is SYGVKD. The CDR3 DNA is TGTGCCATCAGACCGGACAGGACCTCCTACGAGCAGTACTTC. Translation gives CAIRPDRTSYEQYF.